A single sample is the source of the 26 T cell receptor beta chains below, sequenced in a study of post-analysis software for immune sequencing data. The antigens these receptors bind are not known. General study results and limits: Compared with controls, patients had more of about 5 TRBV segments, including TRBV5-6, TRBV5-1 and TRBV20-1.

The TCR beta cDNA libraries carried unique molecular identifiers. TCRdb re-derived calls from the PCR reads in MiXCR, one entry per CDR3 protein. The table has some 690,000 distinct CDR3 sequences, around 64% seen once; the top ten hold around 11%. Sequenced material: blood. These receptors were obtained from a girl aged 2 to 9 with multiple sclerosis.

A single count supports this clonotype. The chain links TRBV5-1 to TRBJ2-7, with a possible D match to TRBD2 (6 bases). Germline-derived CDR1 and CDR2 are SGHRS and YFSETQ. The length of the CDR3 is 16 residues. Trimming removed 4 bases from V and 2 bases from J, with 19 bases in between. For the CDR3, the DNA is TGCGCCAGCAGCGGGAGCGGCCTGACGGGAGCCTACGAGCAGTACTTC. Translating gives CASSGSGLTGAYEQYF.

The V call is TRBV20-1, the J call TRBJ2-6, with a tentative D call TRBD1 (5 bases). CDR1 is DFQATT, CDR2 SNEGSKA, per germline (reference sequence). Trimming took off 1 base at V and 4 bases at J, with 14 bases between the two ends. The CDR3 extends over 16 amino acids. This chain's CDR3 is CSARVSHGAGANVLTF. The CDR3 nucleotides are TGCAGTGCTAGAGTATCGCATGGGGCGGGGGCCAACGTCCTGACTTTC.

This clonotype turned up a few times. J is TRBJ2-1 and V is TRBV19, with 9 positions matching TRBD2. The V gene end was trimmed by 6 bases and the J gene end by 8 bases; junction bases not matched to a gene: 5. Germline V gives CDR1 LNHDA, CDR2 SQIVND (reference sequence). The CDR3 has 13 amino acids. This CDR3 is CASSPSGIYEQFF. The CDR3, as DNA: TGTGCCAGTAGCCCTAGCGGGATATATGAGCAGTTCTTC.

The chain links TRBV15 to TRBJ1-5; the D gene is possibly TRBD1 (5 bases). This CDR3 spans 16 amino acids. The ends were cut back, 1 base at V and 9 bases at J, with 19 bases in the middle. Germline CDR1 is LNHNV and CDR2 is YYDKDF (reference sequence). CDR3 protein: CATSRAEAPEGRPQHF. The CDR3 nucleotides read TGTGCCACCAGCAGAGCGGAGGCCCCGGAGGGGCGGCCCCAGCATTTT.

This rearrangement joins TRBV25-1 to TRBJ2-5; 7 nucleotides line up with TRBD1. The ends lost 8 bases at V and 1 base at J; junction bases unmatched: 4. The V gene's germline CDR1 is MGHDK and CDR2 SYGVNS. CDR3 size: 13 residues. The CDR3 nucleotides read TGTGCCAGCGGGGACAGCCCCCAAGAGACCCAGTACTTC. Translated, it gives CASGDSPQETQYF.

V usage is TRBV6-5 and J usage is TRBJ2-3; D is perhaps TRBD2 (6 bases). Trimming took 5 bases from V and 3 from J, leaving 15 bases between them. The CDR3 consists of 15 residues. Germline V gives CDR1 MNHEY, CDR2 SVGAGI. The CDR3 bases are TGTGCCAGCAGTGCCGAGGGAGGAGGGACAGATACGCAGTATTTT. It translates to CASSAEGGGTDTQYF.

The rearrangement uses TRBV6-6 and TRBJ2-1; 7 bases agree with TRBD1. Trimming removed 6 bases from V and 4 bases from J; junction bases left unmatched: 12. The CDR3 has 16 amino acids. Per germline, CDR1 MNHNY and CDR2 SVGAGI (reference sequence). The CDR3 region has the DNA TGTGCCAGCAGCTACCGAGACAGGGCATATTACAATGAGCAGTTCTTC. Residues: CASSYRDRAYYNEQFF.

Remarks on this clonotype: Its ends do not fully match the called genes, so a read error is possible. The chain employs TRBV5-1 and TRBJ2-3; 8 bases are a match to TRBD1. The CDR3 sequence is 15 residues long. CDR1 is SGHRS, CDR2 YFSETQ, per germline. CDR3 protein: CASSLAGGGADTQYF. The CDR3 nucleotides read TGTGCCAGCAGCTTAGCAGGGGGCGGCGCAGATACGCAGTATTTT.

The genes are TRBV7-9 and TRBJ1-5; no definite D call. Trimming left V 7 bases short and J 2 bases short, with 15 bases between. The CDR3 length is 15 residues. The germline V gene has CDR1 SEHNR and CDR2 FQNEAQ (reference sequence). The chain's CDR3 is CASTSDLPGNQPQHF. In DNA, the CDR3 is TGTGCCAGCACCTCGGACCTCCCCGGCAATCAGCCCCAGCATTTT.

Details on this clonotype: One end of the junction varies from germline; a read error may be responsible. For the CDR3, the DNA is TGCAGCGCTAGAGTTGGCGGGAGAGGGGCCTACGAGCAGTACTTC. Translating it yields CSARVGGRGAYEQYF. The chain carries TRBV20-1 and TRBJ2-7, with 7 bases aligning to TRBD2. CDR1 DFQATT and CDR2 SNEGSKA come from the germline V gene (reference sequence). The CDR3 has 15 residues.

In its sample, this clonotype was seen a few times. CDR3 sequence: CASSLEGGNEQYF. In DNA form, the CDR3 reads TGCGCCAGCAGCTTGGAGGGAGGGAACGAGCAGTACTTC. The chain links TRBV5-1 to TRBJ2-7, with 7 bases matching TRBD2. The length of the CDR3 is 13 residues. Germline-derived CDR1 and CDR2 are SGHRS and YFSETQ. The ends lost 0 bases at V and 5 bases at J; junction bases unmatched: 2.

This chain uses TRBV2 with TRBJ2-1; D is unclear. The CDR3 is 13 amino acids. V lost 1 base and J 6 bases, leaving 7 bases between the germline ends. Germline lookup yields CDR1 SNHLY and CDR2 FYNNEI. DNA for the CDR3: TGTGCCAGCAGTGAAGGCTCCATCAATGAGCAGTTCTTC. It encodes CASSEGSINEQFF.

The rearrangement joins TRBV12-3 or TRBV12-4 to TRBJ2-3; 10 nucleotides line up with TRBD2. The CDR3 consists of 16 residues. V lost 3 bases to trimming and J lost 2 bases; unmatched junction nucleotides: 5. The CDR3 loop is CASSFSLAGDTDTQYF. The CDR3 DNA reads TGTGCCAGCAGTTTTTCCCTAGCGGGGGACACAGATACGCAGTATTTT.

The V call is TRBV12-3 or TRBV12-4, the J call TRBJ2-7; D ambiguous. Between the trimmed V and J ends, which lost 0 bases and 2 bases, there was a span of 5 bases. The CDR3 is 13 amino acids. In nucleotides, the CDR3 is TGTGCCAGCAGTTTAGCGTACCCCTACGAGCAGTACTTC. Its translation is CASSLAYPYEQYF.

The chain has TRBV12-3 or TRBV12-4 and TRBJ2-7; D gene uncertain. Trimming took off 5 bases at V and 9 bases at J, with 17 bases between the two ends. The CDR3 has 13 amino acids. The CDR3 DNA reads as TGTGCCAGCAGTCCGCTACTAAGTATCGGGCAGTACTTC. Protein sequence: CASSPLLSIGQYF.

The chain couples TRBV28 to TRBJ2-1, with D perhaps matching TRBD1 (5 bases). The CDR3 covers 13 residues. The germline V gene encodes CDR1 MDHEN and CDR2 SYDVKM. V was clipped by 6 bases and J by 7 bases, with 13 bases between them. In DNA, the CDR3 is TGTGCCAGCAGGCCCCTACAGGAAAATGAGCAGTTCTTC. Protein sequence: CASRPLQENEQFF.

This clonotype was found a few times. This chain joins TRBV6-5 and TRBJ2-1; a weak D match, TRBD1 (5 bases). The germline CDR1 and CDR2 sequences are MNHEY and SVGAGI. This CDR3 is 14 amino acids long. Trimming took 0 bases from V and 6 from J, leaving 9 bases between them. CDR3 region: CASSYSWGTNEQFF. In DNA, the CDR3 is TGTGCCAGCAGTTACTCATGGGGCACCAATGAGCAGTTCTTC.

The chain carries TRBV12-3 or TRBV12-4 and TRBJ2-7; weak D call: TRBD1 (6 bases). V was trimmed by 5 bases and J by 6 bases, leaving 14 bases between them. The CDR3 has 13 amino acids. The CDR3 here is CASSAPTGSEQYF. CDR3 coding DNA: TGTGCCAGCAGTGCCCCAACAGGGTCCGAGCAGTACTTC.

V and J are TRBV20-1 and TRBJ2-7; D ambiguous. Trimming took 2 bases from V and 3 from J, leaving 14 bases between them. The CDR3 is made up of 14 amino acids. Germline V lookup: CDR1 DFQATT, CDR2 SNEGSKA (reference sequence). This CDR3 is CSARSDQIDYEQYF. CDR3 coding DNA: TGCAGTGCTAGATCGGACCAGATTGACTACGAGCAGTACTTC.

This clonotype was seen only once. The chain employs TRBV5-1 and TRBJ2-1; 7 nucleotides match TRBD2. V gave up 1 base and J gave up 4 bases; unmatched junction bases: 2. This CDR3 spans 14 amino acids. CDR1 SGHRS and CDR2 YFSETQ come from the germline V gene. In DNA, the CDR3 is TGCGCCAGCAGCTTGAGCGGGAAATACAATGAGCAGTTCTTC. It encodes CASSLSGKYNEQFF.

The gene calls are TRBV12-3 or TRBV12-4 and TRBJ2-1; 15 bases map to TRBD2. The V gene end was trimmed by 8 bases and the J gene end by 7 bases; junction bases not matched to a gene: 3. The CDR3 runs 14 residues. CDR3 in DNA: TGTGCCAGCGGACTAGCGGGGGGGCTTAATGAGCAGTTCTTC. It specifies CASGLAGGLNEQFF.

The chain links TRBV7-2 to TRBJ1-2, with D maybe TRBD1 (5 bases). CDR3 length: 16 residues. V was shortened by 2 bases and J by 4 bases, with 17 bases between the two germline ends. CDR1 and CDR2 from the germline V gene are SGHTA and FQGNSA. CDR3 DNA sequence: TGTGCCAGCAGCTTACTGGACGGTGACAGATTCTATGGCTACACCTTC. Residues: CASSLLDGDRFYGYTF.

The chain recombines TRBV20-1 with TRBJ2-1, with D unresolved. The CDR3 contains 17 residues. CDR1 is DFQATT, CDR2 SNEGSKA, per germline (reference sequence). V lost 0 bases, J lost 0 bases, and 15 bases lay in between. The CDR3 protein is CSARDPVASSSYNEQFF. The CDR3 DNA follows: TGCAGTGCTAGAGATCCCGTGGCTTCTAGCTCCTACAATGAGCAGTTCTTC.

This clonotype was detected a few times. The chain is built from TRBV27 and TRBJ2-3, with 14 nucleotides matching TRBD2. Trimming took 2 bases from V and 1 from J; bases not matched to a gene: 2. The germline CDR1 and CDR2 sequences are MNHEY and SMNVEV (reference sequence). There are 17 residues in the CDR3. The CDR3 coding sequence is TGTGCCAGCAGTTTAGCGGGACTAGCGGGAGGCACAGATACGCAGTATTTT. Its translation is CASSLAGLAGGTDTQYF.

The chain carries TRBV29-1 and TRBJ2-2, with TRBD1 matching 7 bases. V shed 3 bases, J shed 1 base, and the junction held 2 bases outside the gene matches. Germline CDR1 and CDR2: SQVTM and ANQGSEA. The length of the CDR3 is 14 residues. In DNA form, the CDR3 reads TGCAGCGTTGACAGGGGGTGGAACACCGGGGAGCTGTTTTTT. Translating gives CSVDRGWNTGELFF.

The V gene is TRBV12-3 or TRBV12-4, the J gene TRBJ2-7; 11 bases fit TRBD2. Trimming cost V 5 bases and J 7 bases; bases outside gene matches: 16. This CDR3 contains 17 residues. In nucleotides, the CDR3 is TGTGCCAGCAGTCGAGGACCGACTAGCGGGGTTTACAATGAGCAGTACTTC. It is translated as CASSRGPTSGVYNEQYF.